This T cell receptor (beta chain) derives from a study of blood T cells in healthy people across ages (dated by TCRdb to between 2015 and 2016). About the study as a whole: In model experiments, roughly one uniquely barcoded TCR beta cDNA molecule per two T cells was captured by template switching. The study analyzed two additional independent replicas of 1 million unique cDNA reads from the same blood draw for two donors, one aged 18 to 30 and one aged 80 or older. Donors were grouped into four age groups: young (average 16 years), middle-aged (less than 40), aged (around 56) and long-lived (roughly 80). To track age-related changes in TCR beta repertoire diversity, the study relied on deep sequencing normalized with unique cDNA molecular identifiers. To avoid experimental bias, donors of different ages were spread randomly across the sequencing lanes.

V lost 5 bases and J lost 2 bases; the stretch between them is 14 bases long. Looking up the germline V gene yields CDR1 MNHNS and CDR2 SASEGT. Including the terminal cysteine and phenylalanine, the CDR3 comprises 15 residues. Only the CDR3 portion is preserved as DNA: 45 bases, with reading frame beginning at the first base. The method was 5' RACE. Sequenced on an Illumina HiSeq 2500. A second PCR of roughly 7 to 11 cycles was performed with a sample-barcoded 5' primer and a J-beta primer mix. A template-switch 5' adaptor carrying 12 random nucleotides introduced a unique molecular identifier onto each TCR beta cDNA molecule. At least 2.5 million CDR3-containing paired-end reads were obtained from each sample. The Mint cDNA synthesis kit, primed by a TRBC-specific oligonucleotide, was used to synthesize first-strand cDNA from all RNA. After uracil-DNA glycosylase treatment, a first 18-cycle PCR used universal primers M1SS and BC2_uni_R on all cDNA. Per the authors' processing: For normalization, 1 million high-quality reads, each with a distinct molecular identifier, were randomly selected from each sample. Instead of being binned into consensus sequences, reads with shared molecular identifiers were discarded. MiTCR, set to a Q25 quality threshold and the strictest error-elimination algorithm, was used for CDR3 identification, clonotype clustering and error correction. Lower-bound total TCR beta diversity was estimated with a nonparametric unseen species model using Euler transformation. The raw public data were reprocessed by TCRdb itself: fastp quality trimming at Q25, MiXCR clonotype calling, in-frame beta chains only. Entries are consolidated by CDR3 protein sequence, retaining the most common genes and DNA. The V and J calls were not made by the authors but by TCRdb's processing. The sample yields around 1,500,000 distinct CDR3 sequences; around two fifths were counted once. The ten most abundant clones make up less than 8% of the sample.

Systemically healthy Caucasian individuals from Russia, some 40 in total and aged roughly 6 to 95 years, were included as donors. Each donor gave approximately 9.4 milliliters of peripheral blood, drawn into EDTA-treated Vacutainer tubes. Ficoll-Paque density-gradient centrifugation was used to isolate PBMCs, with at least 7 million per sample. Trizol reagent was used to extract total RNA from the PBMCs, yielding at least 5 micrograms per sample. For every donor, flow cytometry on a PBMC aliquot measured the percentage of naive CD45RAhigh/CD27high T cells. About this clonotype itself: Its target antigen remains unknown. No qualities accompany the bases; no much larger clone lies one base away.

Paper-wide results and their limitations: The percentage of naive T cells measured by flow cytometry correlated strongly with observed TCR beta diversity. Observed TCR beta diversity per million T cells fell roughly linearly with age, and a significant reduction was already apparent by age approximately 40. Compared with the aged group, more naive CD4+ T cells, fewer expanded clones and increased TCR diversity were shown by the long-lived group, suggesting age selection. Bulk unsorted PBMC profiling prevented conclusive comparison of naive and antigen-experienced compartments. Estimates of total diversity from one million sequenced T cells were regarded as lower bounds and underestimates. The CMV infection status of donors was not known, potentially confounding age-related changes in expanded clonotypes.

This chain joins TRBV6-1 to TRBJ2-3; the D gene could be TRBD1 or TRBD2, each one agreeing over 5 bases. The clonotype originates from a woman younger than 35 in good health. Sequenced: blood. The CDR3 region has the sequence CASSLAPGPTDTQYF. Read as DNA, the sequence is TGTGCCAGCAGTCTGGCTCCGGGACCCACAGATACGCAGTATTTT.